These T cell receptor beta chains were read from a single sample in a study of cytomegalovirus exposure and HLA in healthy donors. Data came from immunoSEQ multiplex PCR; TCRdb stores just in-frame clones and leaves some out. Of roughly 160,000 clones listed, about four fifths are singletons. Sequenced: PBMCs. The receptors derive from a woman aged 50 to 65 in good health and CMV-seronegative. CDR3s include the opening cysteine and the closing phenylalanine or tryptophan. D genes are given only for firm matches. For some rows the clone size is stated as once, few or many, or as a class when expanded; others skip it.

TRBJ1-1,NA,TRBV19,NA,CASSWGRTEAFF,TGTGCCAGTAGTTGGGGCAGGACTGAAGCTTTCTTT
TRBJ2-2,TRBD1,TRBV18,NA,CASSPFGQGFSAGELFF,TGTGCCAGCTCACCTTTCGGACAGGGTTTTTCGGCCGGGGAGCTGTTTTTT
TRBJ2-5,NA,TRBV5-1,NA,CASSSDPRGETQYF,TGCGCCAGCAGCTCCGATCCCAGGGGAGAGACCCAGTACTTC
TRBJ2-7,TRBD2,TRBV19,NA,CASGLAGRPYEQYF,TGTGCCAGTGGACTAGCGGGACGTCCTTACGAGCAGTACTTC
TRBJ2-1,TRBD2,TRBV29-1,NA,CGGASGYNEQFF,TGCGGAGGGGCTAGCGGTTACAATGAGCAGTTCTTC
TRBJ2-3,NA,TRBV11-3,NA,CASSLNGLSIDTQYF,TGTGCCAGCAGCCTTAACGGGTTGAGTATAGATACGCAGTATTTT
TRBJ1-2,TRBD1,TRBV6-6,NA,CASREGGGYGYTF,TGTGCCAGCAGGGAAGGGGGCGGGTATGGCTACACCTTC
TRBJ1-1,TRBD1,TRBV7-2,NA,CASSPRQGANTEAFF,TGTGCCAGCAGCCCCAGACAGGGGGCGAACACTGAAGCTTTCTTT
TRBJ1-2,NA,TRBV6-6,NA,CASDSSRIYGYTF,TGTGCCAGCGACTCCTCAAGAATCTATGGCTACACCTTC
TRBJ1-5,NA,TRBV30,NA,CAWPPAPRGDQPQHF,TGTGCCTGGCCCCCGGCCCCCCGGGGGGATCAGCCCCAGCATTTT
TRBJ2-7,TRBD2,TRBV9,NA,CASASGSSYEQYF,TGTGCCTCTGCTAGCGGGAGTTCCTACGAGCAGTACTTC
TRBJ1-4,NA,TRBV28,few,CASRGRANEKLFF,TGTGCCAGCCGGGGGAGAGCTAATGAAAAACTGTTTTTT
TRBJ2-1,TRBD2,TRBV7-9,NA,CASSLATSGGYNEQFF,TGTGCCAGCAGCTTAGCGACTAGCGGGGGGTACAATGAGCAGTTCTTC
TRBJ1-6,NA,TRBV7-6,NA,CASSLVGAGDLTYNSPLHF,TGTGCCAGCAGCTTAGTCGGTGCAGGGGATCTAACCTATAATTCACCCCTCCACTTT
TRBJ1-6,NA,TRBV6-5,NA,CASSYTRGGDSPLHF,TGTGCCAGCAGTTACACCAGGGGTGGTGATTCACCCCTCCACTTT
TRBJ1-2,TRBD1,TRBV11-2,NA,CASSLGQGVYGYTF,TGTGCCAGCAGCTTAGGCCAGGGGGTCTATGGCTACACCTTC
TRBJ1-1,TRBD1,TRBV28,NA,CASSTRTGVATEAFF,TGTGCCAGCAGTACCCGGACAGGGGTTGCCACTGAAGCTTTCTTT
TRBJ2-1,TRBD1,TRBV5-6,NA,CASSQDRDNEQFF,TGTGCCAGCAGCCAGGACAGGGACAATGAGCAGTTCTTC
TRBJ2-2,NA,TRBV5-1,once,CASSSAGELFF,TGCGCCAGCAGTAGCGCCGGGGAGCTGTTTTTT
TRBJ1-2,TRBD1,TRBV28,NA,CASSSGQPDWNGYTF,TGTGCCAGCAGCTCGGGACAGCCGGATTGGAACGGCTACACCTTC